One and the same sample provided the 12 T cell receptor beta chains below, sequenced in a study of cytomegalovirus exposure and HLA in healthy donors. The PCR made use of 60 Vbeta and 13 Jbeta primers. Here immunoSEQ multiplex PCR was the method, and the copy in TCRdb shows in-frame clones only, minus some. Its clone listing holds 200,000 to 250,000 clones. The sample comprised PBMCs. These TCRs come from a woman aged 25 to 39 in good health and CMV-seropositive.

This CDR3 reads CASSSIVGLAGSETQYF. CDR3 DNA sequence: TGCGCCAGCAGCTCAATCGTGGGACTAGCGGGGTCTGAGACCCAGTACTTC. The genes are TRBV5-1 and TRBJ2-5, with 13 bases identical to TRBD2. The CDR3 covers 17 residues. The trim removed 3 bases at V and 5 bases at J, leaving 10 bases unmatched. Germline lookup yields CDR1 SGHRS and CDR2 YFSETQ.

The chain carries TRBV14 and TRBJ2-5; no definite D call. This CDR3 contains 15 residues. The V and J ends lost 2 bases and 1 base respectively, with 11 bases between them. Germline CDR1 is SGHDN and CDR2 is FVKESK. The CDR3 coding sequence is TGTGCCAGCAGCCAACCATACTACCTCCAAGAGACCCAGTACTTC. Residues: CASSQPYYLQETQYF. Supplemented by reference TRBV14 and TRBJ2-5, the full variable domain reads EAGVTQFPSHSVIEKGQTVTLRCDPISGHDNLYWYRRVMGKEIKFLLHFVKESKQDESGMPNNRFLAERTGGTYSTLKVQPAELEDSGVYFCASSQPYYLQETQYFGPGTRLLVL.

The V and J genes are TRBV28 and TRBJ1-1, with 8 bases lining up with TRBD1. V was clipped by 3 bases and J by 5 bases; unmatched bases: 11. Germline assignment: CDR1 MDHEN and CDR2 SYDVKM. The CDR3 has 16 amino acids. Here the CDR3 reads CASSFRPGQGRTEAFF. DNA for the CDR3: TGTGCCAGCAGTTTCCGTCCCGGACAGGGTAGGACTGAAGCTTTCTTT.

As DNA, the CDR3 is TGTGCCAGCAGTTTCATGGGGACAGTAGCCTACGAGCAGTACTTC. This sequence encodes CASSFMGTVAYEQYF. V gene TRBV28 combines with J gene TRBJ2-7; the match to TRBD1 covers 7 bases. Germline assignment: CDR1 MDHEN and CDR2 SYDVKM. CDR3 length equals 15 residues. Losses at the gene ends were 3 bases for V and 2 bases for J; bases not matched to a gene: 7.

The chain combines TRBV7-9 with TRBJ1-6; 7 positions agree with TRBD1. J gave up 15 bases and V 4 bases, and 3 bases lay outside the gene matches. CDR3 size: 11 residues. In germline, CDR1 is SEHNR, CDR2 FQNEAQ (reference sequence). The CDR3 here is CASSWGQLLHF. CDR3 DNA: TGTGCCAGCAGCTGGGGACAGCTCCTCCACTTT.

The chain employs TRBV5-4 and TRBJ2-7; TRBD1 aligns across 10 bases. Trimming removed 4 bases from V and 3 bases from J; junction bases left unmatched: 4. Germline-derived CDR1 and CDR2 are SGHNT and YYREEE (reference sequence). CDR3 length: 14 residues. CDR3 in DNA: TGTGCCAGCAGCCAAGGGACAGGGGACTACGAGCAGTACTTC. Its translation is CASSQGTGDYEQYF.

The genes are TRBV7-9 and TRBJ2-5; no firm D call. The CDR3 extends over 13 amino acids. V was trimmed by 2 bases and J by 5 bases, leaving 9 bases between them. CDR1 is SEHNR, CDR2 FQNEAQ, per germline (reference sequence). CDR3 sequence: CASSLSGYETQYF. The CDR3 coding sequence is TGTGCCAGCAGCTTATCCGGGTACGAGACCCAGTACTTC. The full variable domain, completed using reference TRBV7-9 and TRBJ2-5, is DTGVSQNPRHKITKRGQNVTFRCDPISEHNRLYWYRQTLGQGPEFLTYFQNEAQLEKSRLLSDRFSAERPKGSFSTLEIQRTEQGDSAMYLCASSLSGYETQYFGPGTRLLVL.

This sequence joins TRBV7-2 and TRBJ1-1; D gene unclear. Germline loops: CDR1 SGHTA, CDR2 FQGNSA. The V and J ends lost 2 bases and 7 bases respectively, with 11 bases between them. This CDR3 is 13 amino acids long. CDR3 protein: CASSLSFTREAFF. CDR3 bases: TGTGCCAGCAGCTTAAGTTTTACTCGTGAAGCTTTCTTT. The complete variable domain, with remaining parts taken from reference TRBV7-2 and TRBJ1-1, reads GAGVSQSPSNKVTEKGKDVELRCDPISGHTALYWYRQSLGQGLEFLIYFQGNSAPDKSGLPSDRFSAERTGGSVSTLTIQRTQQEDSAVYLCASSLSFTREAFFGQGTRLTVV.

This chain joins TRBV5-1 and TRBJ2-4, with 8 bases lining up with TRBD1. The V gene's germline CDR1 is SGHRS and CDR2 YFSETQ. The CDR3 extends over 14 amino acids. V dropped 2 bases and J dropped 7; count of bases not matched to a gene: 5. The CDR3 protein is CASSFGQGANIQYF. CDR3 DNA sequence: TGCGCCAGCAGCTTTGGTCAGGGGGCGAACATTCAGTACTTC.

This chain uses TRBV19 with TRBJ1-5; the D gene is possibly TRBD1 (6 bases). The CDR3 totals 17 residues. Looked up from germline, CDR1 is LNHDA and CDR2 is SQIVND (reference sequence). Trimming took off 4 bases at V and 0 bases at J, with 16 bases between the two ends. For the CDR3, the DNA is TGTGCCAGTAGTAATAGGGGACAATCGGATAGCAATCAGCCCCAGCATTTT. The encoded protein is CASSNRGQSDSNQPQHF. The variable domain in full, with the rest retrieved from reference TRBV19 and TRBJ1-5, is DGGITQSPKYLFRKEGQNVTLSCEQNLNHDAMYWYRQDPGQGLRLIYYSQIVNDFQKGDIAEGYSVSREKKESFPLTVTSAQKNPTAFYLCASSNRGQSDSNQPQHFGDGTRLSIL.

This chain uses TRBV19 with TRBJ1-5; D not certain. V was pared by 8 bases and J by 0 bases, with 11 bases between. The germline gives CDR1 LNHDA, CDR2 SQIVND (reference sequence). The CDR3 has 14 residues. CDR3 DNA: TGTGCCAGTGTTAAAACCTATAGCAATCAGCCCCAGCATTTT. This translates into CASVKTYSNQPQHF.

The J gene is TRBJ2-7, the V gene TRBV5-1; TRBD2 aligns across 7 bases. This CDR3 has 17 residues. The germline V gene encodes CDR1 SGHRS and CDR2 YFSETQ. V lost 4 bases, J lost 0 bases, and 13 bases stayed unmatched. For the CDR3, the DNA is TGCGCCAGCAGCCCCGGGGCCAGGGAGGGATACTCCTACGAGCAGTACTTC. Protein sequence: CASSPGAREGYSYEQYF.